These 31 T cell receptor beta chains share one sample of origin, sequenced in a study of blood T cell repertoires in COVID-19. Assay used: immunoSEQ multiplex PCR; TCRdb lists only in-frame clones, some missing. The repertoire includes about 150,000 clones, around four fifths of them detected once, and about 8% sits in the top ten. The specimen sequenced was PBMCs or T cells enriched from blood (not recorded which). The receptors derive from a woman between 50 and 59 years old who had recovered from COVID-19.

This clone was observed once. The chain joins TRBV11-3 to TRBJ2-1, with 12 bases matching TRBD2. The CDR3 contains 16 residues. V was pared by 5 bases and J by 9 bases, with 11 bases of the junction left unmatched. Germline lookup yields CDR1 SGHNT and CDR2 YENEEA. The CDR3 sequence is CASSKLAGGARSEQFF. The CDR3 bases are TGTGCCAGCAGCAAACTAGCGGGGGGTGCTCGGAGTGAGCAGTTCTTC.

The V gene is TRBV6-1, the J gene TRBJ1-5, with no clear D. Looked up from germline, CDR1 is MNHNS and CDR2 is SASEGT. The V gene lost 2 bases and the J gene lost 4 bases, with 9 bases spanning the gap. This CDR3 comprises 14 residues. The DNA for the CDR3 is TGTGCCAGCAGTGAAATAGCCGGAAATCAGCCCCAGCATTTT. Encoded protein: CASSEIAGNQPQHF.

The sample holds one count of this clone. The chain is built from TRBV7-2 and TRBJ2-3; the D gene is possibly TRBD2 (6 bases). The CDR3 is 13 residues long. The germline CDR1 and CDR2 sequences are SGHTA and FQGNSA. V was shortened by 4 bases and J by 4 bases, with 9 bases between the two germline ends. CDR3 protein: CASSSGSPDTQYF. The CDR3 bases are TGTGCCAGCAGCTCCGGGAGCCCAGATACGCAGTATTTT.

The chain joins TRBV4-1 to TRBJ2-3; D remains unclear. Trimming took 0 bases from V and 0 from J, leaving 7 bases between them. From germline, CDR1 is MGHRA and CDR2 YSYEKL. The CDR3 consists of 15 residues. The CDR3: CASSQERESTDTQYF. CDR3 DNA: TGCGCCAGCAGCCAAGAGCGCGAGAGCACAGATACGCAGTATTTT.

Note on this clone: One end of the junction varies from germline; a read error may be responsible. The rearrangement links TRBV27 to TRBJ2-1; D is perhaps TRBD2 (7 bases). Germline V gives CDR1 MNHEY, CDR2 SMNVEV (reference sequence). This CDR3 region has 13 residues. As DNA, the CDR3 is TGTGCCAGCAGTTCCCTCGCGATGGGGGGGCGGGTCTTC. Amino acids: CASSSLAMGGRVF.

The chain carries TRBV5-1 and TRBJ1-2, with 7 nucleotides matching TRBD1. This CDR3 is 17 amino acids long. CDR1 is SGHRS and CDR2 is YFSETQ in the germline V gene. The V segment lost 0 bases and the J segment 5 bases; nucleotides outside the gene matches: 13. The CDR3 DNA is TGCGCCAGCAGCTTGGACGATCTTGGACAGGAGATATATGGCTACACCTTC. It is translated as CASSLDDLGQEIYGYTF.

The V call is TRBV21-1, the J call TRBJ1-1. TRBV21-1 is shown as a pseudogene. The CDR3 is made up of 12 amino acids. The CDR3 bases are TGTGCCAGCCCTAAGAAAATCACTGAAGCTTTCTTT. Protein: CASPKKITEAFF.

The chain has TRBV19 and TRBJ2-7, with 7 bases that match TRBD2. Per germline, CDR1 LNHDA and CDR2 SQIVND (reference sequence). The CDR3 length is 17 residues. The V segment lost 1 base and the J segment 0 bases; nucleotides outside the gene matches: 9. The CDR3 protein is CASSIGGVGGGSYEQYF. In DNA, the CDR3 is TGTGCCAGTAGTATAGGAGGGGTTGGCGGGGGCTCCTACGAGCAGTACTTC.

This chain joins TRBV25-1 and TRBJ1-6; TRBD1 matches 10 bases. The CDR3 covers 14 residues. CDR1 is MGHDK and CDR2 is SYGVNS in the germline V gene. J lost 10 bases, V lost 3 bases, and 3 bases had no gene match. CDR3 in amino acids: CASSDGTGVSPLHF. CDR3 sequence (DNA): TGTGCCAGCAGTGACGGGACAGGGGTATCACCCCTCCACTTT.

V gene TRBV3-1 (or the pseudogene TRBV3-2) combines with J gene TRBJ2-3, with D perhaps TRBD2 (6 bases). The CDR3 contains 11 residues. V shed 6 bases and J shed 10 bases, with 11 bases lying between them. Germline-derived CDR1 and CDR2 are LGHDT and YNNKEL (reference sequence). The CDR3 is CASSGGMAQYF. The CDR3 bases are TGTGCCAGCAGTGGGGGGATGGCGCAGTATTTT.

J is TRBJ1-6 and V is TRBV7-9; perhaps TRBD1 as D (6 bases). Germline V gives CDR1 SEHNR, CDR2 FQNEAQ (reference sequence). The CDR3 runs to 14 residues. The V end was cut by 5 bases, the J end by 6 bases, with 11 bases between. The CDR3: CASSQTGLNSPLHF. The CDR3 bases are TGTGCCAGCAGCCAGACAGGTCTTAATTCACCCCTCCACTTT.

The chain combines TRBV18 with TRBJ1-3, with 7 bases matching TRBD1. CDR3 length: 13 amino acids. Unmatched junction bases numbered 3, after V lost 1 base and J lost 9 bases. Germline assignment: CDR1 KGHSH and CDR2 LQKENI. This CDR3 is CASSPLQGITIYF. The CDR3 DNA follows: TGTGCCAGCTCACCACTACAGGGGATCACCATATATTTT. The variable domain in full, with the rest retrieved from reference TRBV18 and TRBJ1-3, is NAGVMQNPRHLVRRRGQEARLRCSPMKGHSHVYWYRQLPEEGLKFMVYLQKENIIDESGMPKERFSAEFPKEGPSILRIQQVVRGDSAAYFCASSPLQGITIYFGEGSWLTVV.

This clone showed up just a few times. This rearrangement joins TRBV23-1 to TRBJ2-1; D remains unclear. TRBV23-1 is marked as an open reading frame, function uncertain. CDR3 size: 8 residues. V lost 3 bases, J lost 15 bases, and 3 bases lay in between. The CDR3 DNA reads TGCGCCAGCAGTCACGGGTTCTTC. Its translation is CASSHGFF.

The chain carries TRBV28 and TRBJ2-7, with TRBD1 matching 9 bases. With V trimmed by 10 bases and J by 6 bases, 13 bases remained unmatched. In germline, CDR1 is MDHEN, CDR2 SYDVKM. The CDR3 is 14 amino acids. The CDR3 sequence: CATLVAGQGFEQYF. CDR3 in DNA: TGTGCCACTCTGGTCGCGGGACAGGGTTTCGAGCAGTACTTC.

The chain uses TRBV6-4 and TRBJ1-6; 9 bases align to TRBD1. This CDR3 has 16 amino acids. J lost 0 bases, V lost 9 bases, and 6 bases had no gene match. The germline CDR1 and CDR2 sequences are MRHNA and SNTAGT. This CDR3 reads CASGDRDPSYNSPLHF. The CDR3 coding sequence is TGTGCCAGTGGGGACAGGGACCCCTCCTATAATTCACCCCTCCACTTT.

V is TRBV2 and J is TRBJ1-5; unclear D gene. This CDR3 has 14 amino acids. Germline CDR1 and CDR2: SNHLY and FYNNEI. V was shortened by 1 base and J by 5 bases, with 9 bases between the two germline ends. CDR3 DNA sequence: TGTGCCAGCAGTGAAGGTTTTCCGTATCAGCCCCAGCATTTT. Amino acids: CASSEGFPYQPQHF. Full variable domain (missing parts from reference TRBV2 and TRBJ1-5): EPEVTQTPSHQVTQMGQEVILRCVPISNHLYFYWYRQILGQKVEFLVSFYNNEISEKSEIFDDQFSVERPDGSNFTLKIRSTKLEDSAMYFCASSEGFPYQPQHFGDGTRLSIL.

The chain joins TRBV7-2 to TRBJ1-2; TRBD1 matches 7 bases. With 5 bases clipped from V and 3 bases from J, the junction kept 9 bases outside the gene matches. The germline gives CDR1 SGHTA, CDR2 FQGNSA. The CDR3 length is 15 residues. CDR3 region: CASSLPRQGYYGYTF. As DNA, the CDR3 is TGTGCCAGCAGCCTCCCAAGACAGGGCTACTATGGCTACACCTTC.

The chain carries TRBV24-1 and TRBJ2-6, with TRBD1 matching 8 bases. The germline CDR1 and CDR2 sequences are KGHDR and SFDVKD. The CDR3 consists of 13 residues. For the CDR3, the DNA is TGTGCTGCCGGGACAGGCGGAACCAACGTCCTGACTTTC. Its translation is CAAGTGGTNVLTF.

The table lists this clone with a count of one. V is TRBV19 and J is TRBJ1-6; no firm D call. The CDR3 is 13 residues long. V dropped 6 bases and J dropped 9 bases, with 12 bases sitting between them. From germline, CDR1 is LNHDA and CDR2 SQIVND (reference sequence). Here the CDR3 reads CASSPTSISPLHF. CDR3 nucleotides: TGTGCCAGTAGCCCGACATCTATTTCACCCCTCCACTTT.

This clone occurred once. The chain combines TRBV10-3 with TRBJ2-7; TRBD1 matches at 9 bases. The germline V gene encodes CDR1 ENHRY and CDR2 SYGVKD. Losses at the gene ends were 2 bases for V and 5 bases for J; bases not matched to a gene: 7. This CDR3 spans 15 amino acids. CDR3 DNA sequence: TGTGCCATCAGTGAGGGCCAAACAGGGGGCGACGAGCAGTACTTC. Translating gives CAISEGQTGGDEQYF.

The rearrangement joins TRBV5-4 to TRBJ1-4; the D gene is possibly TRBD1 (6 bases). The CDR3 loop spans 16 amino acids. Germline V CDR1 and CDR2: SGHNT, YYREEE (reference sequence). The ends were cut back, 1 base at V and 8 bases at J, with 18 bases in the middle. Here the CDR3 DNA reads TGTGCCAGCAGCTTGCCCGGAAAAACAGGGAGCGAAAAACTGTTTTTT. Protein: CASSLPGKTGSEKLFF.

The chain combines TRBV4-2 with TRBJ1-2; 8 nucleotides agree with TRBD1. From germline, CDR1 is LGHNA and CDR2 YNFKEQ. Trimming took 2 bases from V and 8 from J; bases not matched to a gene: 10. This CDR3 comprises 15 residues. The CDR3 is CASSQRLDRGWGYTF. The CDR3 coding sequence is TGTGCCAGCAGCCAAAGACTTGACAGGGGTTGGGGCTACACCTTC.

This clone was counted only a few times. V is TRBV19 and J is TRBJ1-5, with D maybe TRBD1 (6 bases). Trimming stripped 2 bases from V and 0 bases from J, with 8 bases between. CDR3 length: 15 residues. Germline V lookup: CDR1 LNHDA, CDR2 SQIVND (reference sequence). The CDR3 here is CASSIRGASNQPQHF. Written as DNA, the CDR3 is TGTGCCAGTAGTATACGGGGGGCTAGCAATCAGCCCCAGCATTTT.

The V gene is TRBV4-3, the J gene TRBJ1-2; D is possibly TRBD1 (6 bases). The CDR3 sequence is 17 residues long. Germline-derived CDR1 and CDR2 are LGHNA and YSLEER. With 3 bases removed from V and 2 bases from J, the gap between germline ends came to 19 bases. CDR3 sequence: CASSHLRSDSENYGYTF. The CDR3 DNA is TGCGCCAGCAGCCATCTAAGGTCGGACAGCGAGAACTATGGCTACACCTTC.

V and J are TRBV27 and TRBJ1-4; 7 positions agree with TRBD1. CDR1 is MNHEY, CDR2 SMNVEV, per germline (reference sequence). This CDR3 has 15 residues. V shed 6 bases, J shed 6 bases, and the junction held 10 bases outside the gene matches. CDR3 in amino acids: CASSRGTVPYEKLFF. The CDR3, as DNA: TGTGCCAGCAGCCGCGGGACAGTTCCTTATGAAAAACTGTTTTTT.

Only a few counts were recorded for this clone. The junction departs from germline at one end; a sequencing error may be responsible. Other nucleotide sequences from this sample produce the same CDR3. This chain joins TRBV3-1 (or the pseudogene TRBV3-2) and TRBJ2-5, with a weak D call TRBD2 (7 bases). CDR3 size: 14 residues. CDR1 and CDR2 (germline): LGHDT, YNNKEL (reference sequence). The CDR3 loop reads CPSSQGRGGETQYF. The CDR3 DNA sequence: TGCCCCAGCAGCCAAGGGAGGGGGGGGGAGACCCAGTACTTC.

This clone was seen once. The chain employs TRBV7-8 and TRBJ1-1; D is unclear. CDR1 and CDR2 (germline): SGHVS, FQNEAQ. V was shortened by 2 bases and J by 5 bases, with 15 bases between the two germline ends. This CDR3 contains 15 residues. CDR3 loop: CASSLIDEGRTEAFF. CDR3 sequence (DNA): TGTGCCAGCAGCTTAATTGATGAGGGAAGGACTGAAGCTTTCTTT. Supplemented by reference TRBV7-8 and TRBJ1-1, the full variable domain reads GAGVSQSPRYKVAKRGQDVALRCDPISGHVSLFWYQQALGQGPEFLTYFQNEAQLDKSGLPSDRFFAERPEGSVSTLKIQRTQQEDSAVYLCASSLIDEGRTEAFFGQGTRLTVV.

The chain is built from TRBV6-5 and TRBJ1-1; tentative D call: TRBD1 (6 bases). This CDR3 is 14 amino acids long. CDR1 MNHEY and CDR2 SVGAGI come from the germline V gene. The V and J ends lost 0 bases and 6 bases respectively, with 11 bases between them. CDR3 sequence: CASSYSHRVSEAFF. The DNA of the CDR3 is TGTGCCAGCAGTTACTCTCACAGGGTGTCTGAAGCTTTCTTT.

This clone occurred once. This chain connects TRBV3-1 (or the pseudogene TRBV3-2) to TRBJ2-3; TRBD2 aligns across 7 bases. The V gene's germline CDR1 is LGHDT and CDR2 YNNKEL (reference sequence). After removal of 4 bases from V and 4 bases from J, the junction contained 11 bases not matched to a gene. The CDR3 consists of 16 residues. The CDR3 region has the DNA TGTGCCAGCAGCCCCCGGGAGGCTCTAGGCCCAGATACGCAGTATTTT. This gives the protein CASSPREALGPDTQYF.

The CDR3 nucleotides read TGTGCCAGCAGTTACGAGTCGGGGGGAGGTGGCTACACCTTC. Residues: CASSYESGGGGYTF. This rearrangement joins TRBV6-5 to TRBJ1-2, with D tentatively TRBD1 (5 bases). V lost 2 bases, J lost 7 bases, and 14 bases lay in between. Germline-derived CDR1 and CDR2 are MNHEY and SVGAGI. The CDR3 totals 14 residues.

The chain joins TRBV28 to TRBJ2-7, with TRBD1 matching over 8 bases. The germline V gene has CDR1 MDHEN and CDR2 SYDVKM. J gave up 3 bases and V 8 bases, and 9 bases lay outside the gene matches. The CDR3 sequence is 14 residues long. Written as DNA, the CDR3 is TGTGCCAGCGGTACCGGGACAGGTGTCTACGAGCAGTACTTC. Amino acid sequence: CASGTGTGVYEQYF.